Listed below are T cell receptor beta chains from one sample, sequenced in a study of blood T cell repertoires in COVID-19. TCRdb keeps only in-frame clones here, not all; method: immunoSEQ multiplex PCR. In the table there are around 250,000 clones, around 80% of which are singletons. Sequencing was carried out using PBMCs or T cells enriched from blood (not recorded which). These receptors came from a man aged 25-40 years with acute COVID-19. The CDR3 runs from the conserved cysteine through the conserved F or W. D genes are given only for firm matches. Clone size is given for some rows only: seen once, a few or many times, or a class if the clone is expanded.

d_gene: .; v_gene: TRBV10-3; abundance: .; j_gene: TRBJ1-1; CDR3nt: TGTGCCATCAGTGAGTCAGGGACTCCCTTACAGGCTTTCTTT; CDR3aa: CAISESGTPLQAFF
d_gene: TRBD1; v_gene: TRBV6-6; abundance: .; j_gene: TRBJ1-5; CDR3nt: TGTGCCAGCACCCTGGACAGGCGGCACAATCAGCCCCAGCATTTT; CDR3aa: CASTLDRRHNQPQHF
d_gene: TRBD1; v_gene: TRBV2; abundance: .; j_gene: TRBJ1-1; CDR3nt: TGTGCCAGCAGGGGGACAGGGGGAAGGAACACTGAAGCTTTCTTT; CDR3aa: CASRGTGGRNTEAFF
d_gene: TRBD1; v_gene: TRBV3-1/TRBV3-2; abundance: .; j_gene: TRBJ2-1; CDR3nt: TGTGCCAGCAGCCAAGATTCAGGGGGTACACTCCAGTTCTTC; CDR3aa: CASSQDSGGTLQFF
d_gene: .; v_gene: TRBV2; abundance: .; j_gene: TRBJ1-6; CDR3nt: TGTGCCAGCAGTGAAATCAGGGCGGGGGATCCTACCTATAATTCACCCCTCCACTTT; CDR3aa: CASSEIRAGDPTYNSPLHF
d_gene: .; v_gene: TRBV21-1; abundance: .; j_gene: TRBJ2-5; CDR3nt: TGTGCCAGCAGTCCGGGACAGGGCAGGAAGAAGGACTTC; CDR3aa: CASSPGQGRKKDF
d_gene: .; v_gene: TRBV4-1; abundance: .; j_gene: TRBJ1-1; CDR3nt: TGCGCCAGCAGCCCCCTCGGACAGCTCATGAACACTGAAGCTTTCTTT; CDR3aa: CASSPLGQLMNTEAFF
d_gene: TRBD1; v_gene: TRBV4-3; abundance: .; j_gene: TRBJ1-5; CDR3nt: TGCGCCAGCAGCCAAAGCGCCGGGACAGGGGGTCAGCCCCAGCATTTT; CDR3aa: CASSQSAGTGGQPQHF
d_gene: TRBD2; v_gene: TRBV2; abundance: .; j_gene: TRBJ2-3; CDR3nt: TGTGCCAGCAGTGAACCATTAGCGGGAGGCACAGATACGCAGTATTTT; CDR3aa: CASSEPLAGGTDTQYF
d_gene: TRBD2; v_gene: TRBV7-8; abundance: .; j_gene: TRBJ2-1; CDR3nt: TGTGCCAGCAGCTTCGGCGGGGGGGCCGATGAGCAGTTCTTC; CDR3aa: CASSFGGGADEQFF
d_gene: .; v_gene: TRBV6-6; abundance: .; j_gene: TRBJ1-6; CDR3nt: TGTGCCACCAAATCTATTGGTGGGCAGGCGAATTCACCCCTCCACTTT; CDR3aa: CATKSIGGQANSPLHF
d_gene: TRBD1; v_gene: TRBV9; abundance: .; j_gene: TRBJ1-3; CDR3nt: TGTGCCAGCAGCGTCACGACAGGGATGACTGGAAACACCATATATTTT; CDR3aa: CASSVTTGMTGNTIYF
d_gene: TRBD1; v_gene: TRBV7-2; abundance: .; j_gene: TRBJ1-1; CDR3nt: TGTGCCAGCAGCGTCGGACAGGGGAGAAACACTGAAGCTTTCTTT; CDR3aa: CASSVGQGRNTEAFF
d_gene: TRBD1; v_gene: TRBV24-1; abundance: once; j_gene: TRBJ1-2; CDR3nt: TGTGCCACCAGTGATCTGACAGGGATGAATGGCTACACCTTC; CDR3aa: CATSDLTGMNGYTF
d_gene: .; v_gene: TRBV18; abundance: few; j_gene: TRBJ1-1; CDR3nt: TGTGCCAGCTCACCCTACTCCGGGATTAACACTGAAGCTTTCTTT; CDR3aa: CASSPYSGINTEAFF
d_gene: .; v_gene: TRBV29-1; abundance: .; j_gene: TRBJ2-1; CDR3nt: TGCAGCGTGGCCGGGACAACCCAGTTCTTC; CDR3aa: CSVAGTTQFF
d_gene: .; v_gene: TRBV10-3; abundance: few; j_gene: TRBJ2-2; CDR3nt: TGTGCCATCAGGGGCATCAACACCGGGGAGCTGTTTTTT; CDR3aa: CAIRGINTGELFF
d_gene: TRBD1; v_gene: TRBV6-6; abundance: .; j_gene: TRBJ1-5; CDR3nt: TGTGCCAGCAGTTTCGACAGGGGAGGGCAGCCCCAGCATTTT; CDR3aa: CASSFDRGGQPQHF
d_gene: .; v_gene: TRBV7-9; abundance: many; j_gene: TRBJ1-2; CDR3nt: TGTGCCAGCAGCGACCCCGGACAGAACTATGGCTACACCTTC; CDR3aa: CASSDPGQNYGYTF
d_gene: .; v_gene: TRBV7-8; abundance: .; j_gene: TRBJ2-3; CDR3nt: TGTGCCAGCAGCTTAGCGGGAGCCTCAGATACGCAGTATTTT; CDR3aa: CASSLAGASDTQYF
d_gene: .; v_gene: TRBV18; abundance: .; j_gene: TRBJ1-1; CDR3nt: TGTGCCAGCTCACCACTCGACAGCAACACTGAAGCTTTCTTT; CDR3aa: CASSPLDSNTEAFF
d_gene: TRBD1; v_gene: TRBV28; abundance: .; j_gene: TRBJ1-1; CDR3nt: TGTGCCAGCTTACCAGGGGGCCGGGCTGAAGCTTTCTTT; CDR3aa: CASLPGGRAEAFF
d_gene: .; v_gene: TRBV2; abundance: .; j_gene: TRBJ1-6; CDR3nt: TGTGCCAGCAGCACTAGACAGGCCCATAATTCACCCCTCCACTTT; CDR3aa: CASSTRQAHNSPLHF
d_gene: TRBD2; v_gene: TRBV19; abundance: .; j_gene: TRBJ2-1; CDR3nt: TGTGCCAGTATGAAGACTAGCGGGAGTGGCACCTACAATGAGCAGTTCTTC; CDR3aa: CASMKTSGSGTYNEQFF
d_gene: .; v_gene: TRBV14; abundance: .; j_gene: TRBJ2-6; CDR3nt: TGTGCCAGCAGCCAACCGTACTCTGGGGCCAACGTCCTGACTTTC; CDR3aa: CASSQPYSGANVLTF
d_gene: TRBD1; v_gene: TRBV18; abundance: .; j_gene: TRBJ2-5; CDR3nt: TGTGCCAGCTCACCAGTACAGGGGAATTACAATTGGGAGACCCAGTACTTC; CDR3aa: CASSPVQGNYNWETQYF
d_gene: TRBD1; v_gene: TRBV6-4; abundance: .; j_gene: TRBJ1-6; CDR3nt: TGTGCCAGCAGTGAGGCGGGACAGGGAAGCGGTTCACCCCTCCACTTT; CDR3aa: CASSEAGQGSGSPLHF